This entry features one TCR beta chain sequence. Treatment denoted: oral pan-JAK inhibitor, 5-10 mg twice daily. The CDR3 length is 15 residues. Germline V CDR1 and CDR2: SGHRS, YFSETQ. V lost 2 bases and J 2 bases, leaving 8 bases between the germline ends. The data are from a study of CD8+ T cells in alopecia areata. RNA was isolated and reverse transcribed to cDNA, the sequencing template. Sequencing used immunoSEQ multiplex PCR; TCRdb keeps in-frame clones, though not all of them. The table shows 110,000 to 150,000 clones, with approximately 80% occurring only once. This sequence was found in a human donor with alopecia areata. The chain employs TRBV5-1 and TRBJ2-6; D is ambiguous. Sequences were derived from CD8+ T cells sorted from blood, sampled at week 4, from a patient treated with tofacitinib. The CDR3: CASSLVGAGANVLTF. As DNA, the CDR3 is TGCGCCAGCAGCTTAGTGGGTGCTGGGGCCAACGTCCTGACTTTC. The full variable domain, in which reference TRBV5-1 and TRBJ2-6 provide the parts outside the CDR3, is KAGVTQTPRYLIKTRGQQVTLSCSPISGHRSVSWYQQTPGQGLQFLFEYFSETQRNKGNFPGRFSGRQFSNSRSEMNVSTLELGDSALYLCASSLVGAGANVLTFGAGSRLTVL.